The clone carrying this T cell receptor beta chain was found many times. The antigen is undetermined. The source of the sample is a study of identical twins. Findings and limits, study-wide: Models underestimated how often monozygotic twins shared out-of-frame TCR alpha.

A single record per CDR3 protein comes from TCRdb applying MiXCR to the 5' RACE reads. Counted here are 570,000 or so distinct CDR3 sequences, nearly 10% occurring once; the ten biggest clones make up 2.5% to 3.5%. V was pared by 4 bases and J by 5 bases, with 19 bases between. In germline, CDR1 is SGDLS, CDR2 YYNGEE. This CDR3 comprises 15 residues. The same sample was also studied in work on yellow fever vaccine responses in identical twins.

The chain couples TRBV9 to TRBJ2-7; a weak D match, TRBD2 (6 bases). This receptor was obtained from a woman aged 18-29 years in good health. The sequenced material came from PBMCs. In DNA form, the CDR3 reads TGTGCCAGCAGCCCGAGGGAGGAGGGGATCCACGAGCAGTACTTC. Translation gives CASSPREEGIHEQYF.